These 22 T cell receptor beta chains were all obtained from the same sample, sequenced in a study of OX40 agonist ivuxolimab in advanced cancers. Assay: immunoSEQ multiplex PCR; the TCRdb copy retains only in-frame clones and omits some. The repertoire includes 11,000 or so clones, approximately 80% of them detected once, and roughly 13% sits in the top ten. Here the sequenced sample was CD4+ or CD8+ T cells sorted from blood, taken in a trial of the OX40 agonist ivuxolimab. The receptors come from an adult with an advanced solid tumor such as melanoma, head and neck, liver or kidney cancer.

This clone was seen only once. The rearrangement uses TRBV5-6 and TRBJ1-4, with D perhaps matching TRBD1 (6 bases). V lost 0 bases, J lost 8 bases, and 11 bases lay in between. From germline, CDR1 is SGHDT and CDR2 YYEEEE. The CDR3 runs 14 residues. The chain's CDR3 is CASSLDRVGEKLFF. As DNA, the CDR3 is TGTGCCAGCAGCTTGGACAGGGTCGGGGAAAAACTGTTTTTT.

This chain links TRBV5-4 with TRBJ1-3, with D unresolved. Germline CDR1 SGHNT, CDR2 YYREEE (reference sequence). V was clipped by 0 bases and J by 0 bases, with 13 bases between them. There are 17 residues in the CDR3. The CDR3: CASSLDMGSSSGNTIYF. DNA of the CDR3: TGTGCCAGCAGCTTGGATATGGGGTCAAGCTCTGGAAACACCATATATTTT.

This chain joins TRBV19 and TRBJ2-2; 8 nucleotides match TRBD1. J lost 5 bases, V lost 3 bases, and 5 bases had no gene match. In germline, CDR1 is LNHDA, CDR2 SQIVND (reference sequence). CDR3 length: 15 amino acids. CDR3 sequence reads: CASSISRGLTGELFF. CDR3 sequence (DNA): TGTGCCAGTAGTATTTCCAGGGGGCTTACCGGGGAGCTGTTTTTT. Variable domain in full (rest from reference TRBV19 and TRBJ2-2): DGGITQSPKYLFRKEGQNVTLSCEQNLNHDAMYWYRQDPGQGLRLIYYSQIVNDFQKGDIAEGYSVSREKKESFPLTVTSAQKNPTAFYLCASSISRGLTGELFFGEGSRLTVL.

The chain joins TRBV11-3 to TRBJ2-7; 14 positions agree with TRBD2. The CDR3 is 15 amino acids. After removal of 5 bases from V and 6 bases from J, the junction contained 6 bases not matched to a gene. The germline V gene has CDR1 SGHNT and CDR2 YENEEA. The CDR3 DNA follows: TGTGCCAGCAGCACGACTAGCGGGAGGGCCCTCGAGCAGTACTTC. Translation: CASSTTSGRALEQYF.

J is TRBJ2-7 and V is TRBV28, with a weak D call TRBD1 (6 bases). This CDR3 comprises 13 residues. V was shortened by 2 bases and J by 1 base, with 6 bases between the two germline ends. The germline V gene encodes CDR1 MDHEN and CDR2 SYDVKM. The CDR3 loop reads CASSLQGSYEQYF. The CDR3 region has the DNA TGTGCCAGCAGTTTACAGGGGTCCTACGAGCAGTACTTC.

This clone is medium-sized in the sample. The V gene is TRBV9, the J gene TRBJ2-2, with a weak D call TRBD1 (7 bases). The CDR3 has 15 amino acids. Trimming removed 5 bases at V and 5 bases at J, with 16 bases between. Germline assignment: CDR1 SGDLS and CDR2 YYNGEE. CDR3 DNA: TGTGCCAGCAGGACAGGGCGCGCGGGGACCGGGGAGCTGTTTTTT. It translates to CASRTGRAGTGELFF. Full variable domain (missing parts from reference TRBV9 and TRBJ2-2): DSGVTQTPKHLITATGQRVTLRCSPRSGDLSVYWYQQSLDQGLQFLIQYYNGEERAKGNILERFSAQQFPDLHSELNLSSLELGDSALYFCASRTGRAGTGELFFGEGSRLTVL.

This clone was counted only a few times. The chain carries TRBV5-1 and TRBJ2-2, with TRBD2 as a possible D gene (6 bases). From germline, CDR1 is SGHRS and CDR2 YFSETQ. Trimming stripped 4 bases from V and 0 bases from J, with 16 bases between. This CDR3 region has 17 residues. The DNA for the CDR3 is TGCGCCAGCAGCCCCGAGGAGGGCTCCCCGAACACCGGGGAGCTGTTTTTT. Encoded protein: CASSPEEGSPNTGELFF.

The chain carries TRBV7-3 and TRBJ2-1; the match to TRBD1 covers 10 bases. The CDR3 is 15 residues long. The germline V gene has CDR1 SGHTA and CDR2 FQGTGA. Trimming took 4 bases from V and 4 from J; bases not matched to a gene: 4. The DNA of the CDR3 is TGTGCCAGCAGCTCAGCGGGACAGGGGTACAATGAGCAGTTCTTC. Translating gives CASSSAGQGYNEQFF.

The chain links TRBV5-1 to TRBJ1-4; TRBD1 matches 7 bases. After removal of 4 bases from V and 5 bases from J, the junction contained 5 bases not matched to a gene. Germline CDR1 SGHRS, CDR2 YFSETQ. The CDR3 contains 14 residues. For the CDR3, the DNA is TGCGCCAGCAGCCCAGGGACAGTAAATGAAAAACTGTTTTTT. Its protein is CASSPGTVNEKLFF.

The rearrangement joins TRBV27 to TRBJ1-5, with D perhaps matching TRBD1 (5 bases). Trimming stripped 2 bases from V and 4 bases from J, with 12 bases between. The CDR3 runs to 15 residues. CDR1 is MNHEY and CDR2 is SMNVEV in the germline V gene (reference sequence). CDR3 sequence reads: CASSLGGFGNQPQHF. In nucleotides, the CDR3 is TGTGCCAGCAGTTTAGGGGGTTTTGGGAATCAGCCCCAGCATTTT.

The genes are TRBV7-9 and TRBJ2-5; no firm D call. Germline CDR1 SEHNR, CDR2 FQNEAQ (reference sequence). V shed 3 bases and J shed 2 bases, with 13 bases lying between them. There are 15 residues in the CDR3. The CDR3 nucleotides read TGTGCCAGCAGCTTTTTGGGGATGGGGCAAGAGACCCAGTACTTC. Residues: CASSFLGMGQETQYF.

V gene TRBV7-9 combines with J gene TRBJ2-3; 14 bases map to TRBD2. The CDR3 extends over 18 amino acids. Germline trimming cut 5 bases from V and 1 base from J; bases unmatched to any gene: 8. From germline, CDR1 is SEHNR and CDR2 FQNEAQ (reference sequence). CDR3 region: CASSETSGRAPGTDTQYF. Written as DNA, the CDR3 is TGTGCCAGCAGCGAGACTAGCGGGAGGGCCCCGGGCACAGATACGCAGTATTTT. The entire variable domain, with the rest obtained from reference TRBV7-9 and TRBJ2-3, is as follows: DTGVSQNPRHKITKRGQNVTFRCDPISEHNRLYWYRQTLGQGPEFLTYFQNEAQLEKSRLLSDRFSAERPKGSFSTLEIQRTEQGDSAMYLCASSETSGRAPGTDTQYFGPGTRLTVL.

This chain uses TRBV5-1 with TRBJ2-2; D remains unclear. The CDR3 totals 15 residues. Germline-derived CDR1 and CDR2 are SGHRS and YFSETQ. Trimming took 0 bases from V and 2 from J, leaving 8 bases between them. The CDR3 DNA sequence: TGCGCCAGCAGCTTGGGTGAGACAAACACCGGGGAGCTGTTTTTT. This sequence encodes CASSLGETNTGELFF. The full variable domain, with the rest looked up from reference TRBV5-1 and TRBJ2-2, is KAGVTQTPRYLIKTRGQQVTLSCSPISGHRSVSWYQQTPGQGLQFLFEYFSETQRNKGNFPGRFSGRQFSNSRSEMNVSTLELGDSALYLCASSLGETNTGELFFGEGSRLTVL.

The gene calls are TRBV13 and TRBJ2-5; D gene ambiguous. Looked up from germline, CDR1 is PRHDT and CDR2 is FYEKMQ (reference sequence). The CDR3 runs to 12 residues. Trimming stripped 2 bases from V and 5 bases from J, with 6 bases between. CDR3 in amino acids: CASSLIGETQYF. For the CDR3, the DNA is TGTGCCAGCAGCTTAATTGGGGAGACCCAGTACTTC.

The CDR3: CASSQDLEYEQFF. The DNA of the CDR3 is TGCGCCAGCAGCCAAGACTTGGAGTATGAGCAGTTCTTC. V is TRBV4-1 and J is TRBJ2-1; D call uncertain. V was cut by 0 bases and J by 8 bases, with 8 bases left in between. This CDR3 contains 13 residues. The germline V gene has CDR1 MGHRA and CDR2 YSYEKL.

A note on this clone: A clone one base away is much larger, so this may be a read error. CDR3 DNA: TGTGCCAGCAGCCCCCTGGGTGAAAAACTGTTTTTT. It translates to CASSPLGEKLFF. The J gene is TRBJ1-4, the V gene TRBV5-4; D is ambiguous. The ends were cut back, 4 bases at V and 7 bases at J, with 8 bases in the middle. The CDR3 is 12 residues long. Per germline, CDR1 SGHNT and CDR2 YYREEE (reference sequence).

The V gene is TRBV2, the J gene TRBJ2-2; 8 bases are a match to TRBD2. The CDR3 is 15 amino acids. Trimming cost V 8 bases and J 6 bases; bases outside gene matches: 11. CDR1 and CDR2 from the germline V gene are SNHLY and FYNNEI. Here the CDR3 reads CASRGGLSVSGELFF. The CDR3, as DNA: TGTGCCAGCCGCGGGGGGTTATCTGTGTCCGGGGAGCTGTTTTTT. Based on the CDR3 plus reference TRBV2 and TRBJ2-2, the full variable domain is EPEVTQTPSHQVTQMGQEVILRCVPISNHLYFYWYRQILGQKVEFLVSFYNNEISEKSEIFDDQFSVERPDGSNFTLKIRSTKLEDSAMYFCASRGGLSVSGELFFGEGSRLTVL.

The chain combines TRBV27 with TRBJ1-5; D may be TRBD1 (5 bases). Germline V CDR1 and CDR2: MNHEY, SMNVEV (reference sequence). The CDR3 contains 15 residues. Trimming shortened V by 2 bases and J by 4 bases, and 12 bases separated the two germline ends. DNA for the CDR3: TGTGCCAGCAGTTTAGGGGGAGTGGGGAATCAGCCCCAGCATTTT. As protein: CASSLGGVGNQPQHF.

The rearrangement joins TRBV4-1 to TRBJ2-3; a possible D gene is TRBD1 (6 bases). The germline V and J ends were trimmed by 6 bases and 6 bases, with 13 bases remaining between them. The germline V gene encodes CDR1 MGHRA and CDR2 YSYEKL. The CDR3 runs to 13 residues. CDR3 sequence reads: CASRLTGSDTQYF. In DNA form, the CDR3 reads TGCGCCAGCAGACTTACAGGGTCGGATACGCAGTATTTT.

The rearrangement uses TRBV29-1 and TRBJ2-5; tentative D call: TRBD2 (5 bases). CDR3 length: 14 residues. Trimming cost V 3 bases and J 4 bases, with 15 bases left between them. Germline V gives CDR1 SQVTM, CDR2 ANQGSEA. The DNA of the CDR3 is TGCAGCGTTGATGGGCTAGCCGGGCCAGAGACCCAGTACTTC. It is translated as CSVDGLAGPETQYF.

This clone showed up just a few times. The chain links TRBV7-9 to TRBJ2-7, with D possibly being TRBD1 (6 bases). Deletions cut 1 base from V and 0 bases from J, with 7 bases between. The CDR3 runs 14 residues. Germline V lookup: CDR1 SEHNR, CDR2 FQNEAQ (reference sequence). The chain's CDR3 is CASSLETGSYEQYF. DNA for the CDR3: TGTGCCAGCAGCTTAGAGACAGGCTCCTACGAGCAGTACTTC.

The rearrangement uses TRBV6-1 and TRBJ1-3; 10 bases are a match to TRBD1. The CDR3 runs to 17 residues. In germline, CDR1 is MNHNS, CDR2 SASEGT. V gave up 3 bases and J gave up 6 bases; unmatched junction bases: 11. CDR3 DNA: TGTGCCAGCAGTGATCTCCGCGGGACAGGGGTAGAAAACACCATATATTTT. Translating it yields CASSDLRGTGVENTIYF.